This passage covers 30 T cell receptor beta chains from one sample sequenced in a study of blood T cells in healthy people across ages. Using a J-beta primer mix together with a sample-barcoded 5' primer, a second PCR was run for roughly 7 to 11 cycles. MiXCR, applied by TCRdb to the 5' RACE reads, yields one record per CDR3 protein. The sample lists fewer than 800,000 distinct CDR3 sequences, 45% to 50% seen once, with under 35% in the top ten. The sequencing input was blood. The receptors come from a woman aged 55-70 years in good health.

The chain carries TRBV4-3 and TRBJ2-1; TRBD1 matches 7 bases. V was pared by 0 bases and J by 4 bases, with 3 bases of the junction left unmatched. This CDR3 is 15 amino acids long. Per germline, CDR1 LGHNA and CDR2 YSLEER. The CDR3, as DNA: TGCGCCAGCAGCCAAGACGGGACAGCGTACAATGAGCAGTTCTTC. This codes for CASSQDGTAYNEQFF.

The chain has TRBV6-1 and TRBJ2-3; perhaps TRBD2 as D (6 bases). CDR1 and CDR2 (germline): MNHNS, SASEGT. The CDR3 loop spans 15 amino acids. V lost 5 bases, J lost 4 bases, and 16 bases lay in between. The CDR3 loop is CASSSGTWRADTQYF. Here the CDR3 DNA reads TGTGCCAGCAGTTCCGGGACTTGGCGAGCAGATACGCAGTATTTT.

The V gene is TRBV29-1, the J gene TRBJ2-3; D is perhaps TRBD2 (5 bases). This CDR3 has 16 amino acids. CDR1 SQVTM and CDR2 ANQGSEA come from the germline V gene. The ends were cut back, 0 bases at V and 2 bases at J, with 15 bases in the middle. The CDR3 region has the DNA TGCAGCGTTGAAGAAGGAGGTGACGGAGCCACAGATACGCAGTATTTT. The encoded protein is CSVEEGGDGATDTQYF.

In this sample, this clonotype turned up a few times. The CDR3 nucleotides are TGTGCCAGCAGGCTTCCGGACAGGGGACAACAAGAGACCCAGTACTTC. Protein: CASRLPDRGQQETQYF. The gene calls are TRBV7-9 and TRBJ2-5, with TRBD1 identical over 9 bases. Germline CDR1 is SEHNR and CDR2 is FQNEAQ (reference sequence). Trimming removed 6 bases from V and 2 bases from J; junction bases left unmatched: 10. The CDR3 sequence is 16 residues long. Looking up the rest from reference TRBV7-9 and TRBJ2-5 gives the full variable domain: DTGVSQNPRHKITKRGQNVTFRCDPISEHNRLYWYRQTLGQGPEFLTYFQNEAQLEKSRLLSDRFSAERPKGSFSTLEIQRTEQGDSAMYLCASRLPDRGQQETQYFGPGTRLLVL.

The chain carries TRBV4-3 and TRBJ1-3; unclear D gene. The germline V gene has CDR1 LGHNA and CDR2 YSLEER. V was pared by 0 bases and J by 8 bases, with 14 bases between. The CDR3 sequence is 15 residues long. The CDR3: CASSQDGFLGDTIYF. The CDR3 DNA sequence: TGCGCCAGCAGCCAAGATGGGTTTTTGGGAGACACCATATATTTT.

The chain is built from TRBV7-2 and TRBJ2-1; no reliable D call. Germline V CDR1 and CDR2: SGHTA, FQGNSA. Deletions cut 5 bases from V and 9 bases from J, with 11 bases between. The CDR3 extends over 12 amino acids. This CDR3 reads CASSLRIGEQFF. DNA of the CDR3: TGTGCCAGCAGCCTTAGAATCGGTGAGCAGTTCTTC. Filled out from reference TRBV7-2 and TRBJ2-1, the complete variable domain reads GAGVSQSPSNKVTEKGKDVELRCDPISGHTALYWYRQSLGQGLEFLIYFQGNSAPDKSGLPSDRFSAERTGGSVSTLTIQRTQQEDSAVYLCASSLRIGEQFFGPGTRLTVL.

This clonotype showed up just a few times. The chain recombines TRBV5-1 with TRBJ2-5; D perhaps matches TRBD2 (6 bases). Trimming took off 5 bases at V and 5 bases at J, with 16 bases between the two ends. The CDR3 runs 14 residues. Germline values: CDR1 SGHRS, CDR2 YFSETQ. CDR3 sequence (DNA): TGCGCCAGCAGTCGGGCGGAGGGGTACGAGACCCAGTACTTC. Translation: CASSRAEGYETQYF.

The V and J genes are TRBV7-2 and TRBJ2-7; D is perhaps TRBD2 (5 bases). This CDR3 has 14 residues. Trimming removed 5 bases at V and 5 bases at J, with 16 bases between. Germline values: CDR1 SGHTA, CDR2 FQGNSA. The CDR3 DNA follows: TGTGCCAGCAGCCTAAGTCTGAGGGCCCACGAGCAGTACTTC. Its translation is CASSLSLRAHEQYF.

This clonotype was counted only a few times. In nucleotides, the CDR3 is TGTGCCAGCAGCCCCCGGACTAGCGGGAAACAAGAGACCCAGTACTTC. Its translation: CASSPRTSGKQETQYF. The chain employs TRBV3-1 and TRBJ2-5, with 12 bases fitting TRBD2. The CDR3 is 16 amino acids. CDR1 and CDR2 (germline): LGHDT, YNNKEL (reference sequence). V shed 4 bases, J shed 2 bases, and the junction held 5 bases outside the gene matches.

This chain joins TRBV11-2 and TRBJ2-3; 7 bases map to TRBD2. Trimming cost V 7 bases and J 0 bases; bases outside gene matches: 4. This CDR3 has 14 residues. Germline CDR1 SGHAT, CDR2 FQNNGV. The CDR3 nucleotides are TGTGCCAGCACCACTAGCGTTAGCACAGATACGCAGTATTTT. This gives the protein CASTTSVSTDTQYF. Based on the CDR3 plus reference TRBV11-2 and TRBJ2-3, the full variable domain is EAGVAQSPRYKIIEKRQSVAFWCNPISGHATLYWYQQILGQGPKLLIQFQNNGVVDDSQLPKDRFSAERLKGVDSTLKIQPAKLEDSAVYLCASTTSVSTDTQYFGPGTRLTVL.

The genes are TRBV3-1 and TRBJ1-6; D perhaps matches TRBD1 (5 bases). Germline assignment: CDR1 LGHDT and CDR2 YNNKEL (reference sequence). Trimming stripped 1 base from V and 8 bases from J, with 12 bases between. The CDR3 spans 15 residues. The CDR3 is CASSQVGGTDSPLHF. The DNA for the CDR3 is TGTGCCAGCAGCCAAGTGGGGGGTACGGATTCACCCCTCCACTTT.

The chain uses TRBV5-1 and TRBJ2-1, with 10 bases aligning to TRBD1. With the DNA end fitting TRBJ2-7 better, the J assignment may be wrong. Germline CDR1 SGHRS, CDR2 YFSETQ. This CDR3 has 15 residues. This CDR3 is CASSHGTGVYNEQYF. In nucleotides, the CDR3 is TGCGCCAGCAGCCACGGGACAGGGGTTTACAATGAGCAGTACTTC.

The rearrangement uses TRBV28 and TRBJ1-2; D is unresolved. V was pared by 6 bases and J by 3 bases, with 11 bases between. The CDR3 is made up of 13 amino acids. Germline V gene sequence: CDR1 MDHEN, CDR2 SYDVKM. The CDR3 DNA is TGTGCCAGCAGCGTGGAGAGCGACTATGGCTACACCTTC. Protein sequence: CASSVESDYGYTF.

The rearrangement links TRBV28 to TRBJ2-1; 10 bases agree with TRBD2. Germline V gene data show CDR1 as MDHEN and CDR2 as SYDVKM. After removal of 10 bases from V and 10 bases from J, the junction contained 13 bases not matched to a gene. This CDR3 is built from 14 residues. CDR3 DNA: TGTGCCATCCGCAAGCGGGAGGGCCGGGGGGAGCAGTTCTTC. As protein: CAIRKREGRGEQFF.

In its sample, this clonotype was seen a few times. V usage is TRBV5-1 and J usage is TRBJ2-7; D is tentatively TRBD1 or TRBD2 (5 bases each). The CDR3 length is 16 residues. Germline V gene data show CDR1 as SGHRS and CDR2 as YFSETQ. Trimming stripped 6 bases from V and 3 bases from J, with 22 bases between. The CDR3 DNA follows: TGCGCCAGCACCCCCGGGGCAGGGACCTCTTACTACGAGCAGTACTTC. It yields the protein CASTPGAGTSYYEQYF.

CDR3 nucleotide sequence: TGTGCCAGCAGGGTAGCGGGGATCTACGAGCAGTACTTC. It yields the protein CASRVAGIYEQYF. The rearrangement joins TRBV2 to TRBJ2-7; 8 nucleotides align to TRBD2. With V trimmed by 6 bases and J by 3 bases, 4 bases remained unmatched. The CDR3 is 13 amino acids. Germline CDR1 reads SNHLY; CDR2 reads FYNNEI.

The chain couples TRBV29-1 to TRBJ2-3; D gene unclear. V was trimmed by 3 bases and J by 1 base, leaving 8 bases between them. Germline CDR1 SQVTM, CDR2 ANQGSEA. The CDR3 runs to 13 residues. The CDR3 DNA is TGCAGCGTTGACGAAACAGGCACAGATACGCAGTATTTT. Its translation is CSVDETGTDTQYF.

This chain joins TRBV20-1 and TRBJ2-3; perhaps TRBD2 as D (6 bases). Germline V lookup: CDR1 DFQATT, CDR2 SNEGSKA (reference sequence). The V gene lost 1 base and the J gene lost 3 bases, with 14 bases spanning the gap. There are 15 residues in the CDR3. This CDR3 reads CSARASGLATDTQYF. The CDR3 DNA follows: TGCAGTGCTAGAGCGAGCGGGTTGGCAACAGATACGCAGTATTTT.

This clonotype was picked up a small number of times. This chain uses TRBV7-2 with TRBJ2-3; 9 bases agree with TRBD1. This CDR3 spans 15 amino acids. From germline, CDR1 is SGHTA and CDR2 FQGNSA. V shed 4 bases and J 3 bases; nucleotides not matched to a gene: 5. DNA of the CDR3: TGTGCCAGCAGCTCCGGGACAGGGAAGACAGATACGCAGTATTTT. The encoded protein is CASSSGTGKTDTQYF.

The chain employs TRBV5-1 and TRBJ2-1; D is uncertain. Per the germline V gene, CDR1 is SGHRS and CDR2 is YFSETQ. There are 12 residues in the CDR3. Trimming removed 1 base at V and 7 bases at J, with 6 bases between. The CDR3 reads CASSLTKNEQFF. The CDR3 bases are TGCGCCAGCAGCTTGACCAAGAATGAGCAGTTCTTC.

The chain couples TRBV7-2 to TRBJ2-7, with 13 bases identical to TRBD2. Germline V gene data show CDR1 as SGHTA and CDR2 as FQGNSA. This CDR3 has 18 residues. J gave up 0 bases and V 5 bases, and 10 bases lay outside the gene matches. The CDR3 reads CASSAPGLAGLSSYEQYF. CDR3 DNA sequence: TGTGCCAGCAGCGCGCCGGGACTAGCGGGATTAAGCTCCTACGAGCAGTACTTC.

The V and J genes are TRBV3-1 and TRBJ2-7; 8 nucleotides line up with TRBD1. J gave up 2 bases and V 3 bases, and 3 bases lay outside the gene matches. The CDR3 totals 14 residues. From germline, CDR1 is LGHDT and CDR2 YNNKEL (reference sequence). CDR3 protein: CASSQWDRPYEQYF. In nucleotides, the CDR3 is TGTGCCAGCAGCCAGTGGGACAGGCCCTACGAGCAGTACTTC.

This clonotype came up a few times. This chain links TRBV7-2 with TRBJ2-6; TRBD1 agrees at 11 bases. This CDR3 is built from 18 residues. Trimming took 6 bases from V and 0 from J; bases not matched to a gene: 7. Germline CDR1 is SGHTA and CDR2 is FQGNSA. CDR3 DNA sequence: TGTGCCAGCAGGAGACCGGGACAGGGGGTCTCTGGGGCCAACGTCCTGACTTTC. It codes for CASRRPGQGVSGANVLTF.

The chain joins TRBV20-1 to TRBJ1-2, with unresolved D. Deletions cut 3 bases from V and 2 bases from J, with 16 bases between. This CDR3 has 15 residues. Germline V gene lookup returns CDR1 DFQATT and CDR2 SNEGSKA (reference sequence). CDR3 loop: CSARIGLYVNYGYTF. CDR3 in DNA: TGCAGTGCTAGGATAGGGCTGTACGTCAACTATGGCTACACCTTC.

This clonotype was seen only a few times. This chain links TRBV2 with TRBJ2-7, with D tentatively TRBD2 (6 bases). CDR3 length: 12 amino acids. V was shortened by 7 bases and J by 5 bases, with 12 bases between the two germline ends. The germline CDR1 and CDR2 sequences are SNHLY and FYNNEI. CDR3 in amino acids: CASKAGGDEQYF. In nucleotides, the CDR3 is TGTGCCAGCAAAGCAGGCGGGGACGAGCAGTACTTC.

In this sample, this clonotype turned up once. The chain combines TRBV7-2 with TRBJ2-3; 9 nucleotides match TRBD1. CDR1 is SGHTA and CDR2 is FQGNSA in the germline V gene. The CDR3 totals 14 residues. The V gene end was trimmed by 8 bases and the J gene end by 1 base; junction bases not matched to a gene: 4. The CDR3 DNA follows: TGTGCCAGCTGGACAGGGGAGGGCACAGATACGCAGTATTTT. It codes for CASWTGEGTDTQYF.

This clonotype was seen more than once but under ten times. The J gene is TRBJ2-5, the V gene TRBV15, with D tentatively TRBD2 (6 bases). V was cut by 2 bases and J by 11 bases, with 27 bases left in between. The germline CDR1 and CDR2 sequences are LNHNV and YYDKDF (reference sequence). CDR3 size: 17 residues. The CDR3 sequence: CATSRSTTGTHRNEQYF. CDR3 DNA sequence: TGTGCCACCAGCAGATCGACAACCGGGACTCATAGAAATGAGCAGTACTTC.

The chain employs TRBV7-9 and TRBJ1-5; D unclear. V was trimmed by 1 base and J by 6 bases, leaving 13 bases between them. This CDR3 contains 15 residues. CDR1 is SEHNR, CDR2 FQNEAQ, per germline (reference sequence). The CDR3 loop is CASSLDRGGFQPQHF. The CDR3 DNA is TGTGCCAGCAGCTTAGACCGTGGAGGCTTTCAGCCCCAGCATTTT.

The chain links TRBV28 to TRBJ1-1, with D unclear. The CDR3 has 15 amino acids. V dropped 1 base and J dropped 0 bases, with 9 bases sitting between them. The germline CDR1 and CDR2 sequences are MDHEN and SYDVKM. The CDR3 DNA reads TGTGCCAGCAGTTTATATGGGAGCCTGAACACTGAAGCTTTCTTT. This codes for CASSLYGSLNTEAFF.

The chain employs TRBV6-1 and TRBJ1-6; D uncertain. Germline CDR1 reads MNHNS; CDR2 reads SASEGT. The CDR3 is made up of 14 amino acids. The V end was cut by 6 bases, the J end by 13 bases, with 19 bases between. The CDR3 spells CASSALPFVFPLHF. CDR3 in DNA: TGTGCCAGCAGCGCTCTACCCTTTGTTTTTCCCCTCCACTTT.